This TCR beta chain was documented in a study of CD8+CD57+ T cells in acquired aplastic anemia. This CDR3 contains 14 residues. V gave up 3 bases and J gave up 0 bases, with 6 bases separating them. Germline V lookup: CDR1 SEHNR, CDR2 FQNEAQ (reference sequence). It was genomic DNA that served as the template for profiling TCR beta VDJ and CDR3. TCRdb redid the calling of the reads with MiXCR, one entry per CDR3 protein. The sample consists of 100,000 to 150,000 distinct CDR3 sequences, less than 50% of them appearing once. Sequencing was done on patients that had shown CD8+CD57+ cell expansion by flow cytometry. Acquired aplastic anemia of severe grade affected all patients. Study-wide points: Patients had around 30 CD8+ CDR3 sequences in common with controls (the shared set). Significance was not reached for CD8+ Simpson's diversity between patients and controls.

This clonotype was seen repeatedly, ten times or more. Antigen specificity is unknown. Sequencing was carried out using sorted CD4+, CD8+, or CD8+CD57+ T cells (not recorded which) from PBMCs. The chain has TRBV7-9 and TRBJ1-5; D not resolved. The TCR was taken from a human donor with aplastic anemia. CDR3 protein: CASSLQNSNQPQHF. The CDR3 DNA reads as TGTGCCAGCAGCTTGCAGAATAGCAATCAGCCCCAGCATTTT.